What follows is one TCR beta chain and its context. Its antigen specificity is not known. The input lacks base qualities; no much larger clone sits a single base away. TCRbeta CDR3 regions were amplified from genomic DNA using the immunoSEQ Assay, a bias-controlled multiplex PCR. In the authors' own workflow: The number of nucleated cells in each sample was estimated by amplification of reference gene primers within the assay. Sequence reads were collapsed and filtered to measure the absolute abundance of every unique TCRbeta CDR3 rearrangement. For each sample, productive Simpson clonality was calculated as the square root of Simpson's diversity index over productive rearrangements. Imported from immuneACCESS, the table was reduced by TCRdb to in-frame sequences with V and J called. These copies leave out some clones; in studies compared against another copy, an unresolved V gene accounts for under half, and the cause of the remainder is not known. The D gene and trimming were derived from the DNA, and the V and J assignments and clone size from that table. The sample includes over 90,000 clones, with over 75% observed a single time. The biggest ten clones account for 13% of the sample.

Whole blood was collected in K2EDTA tubes by collaborating institutions according to the institutions' own protocols. For TCRbeta analysis, collaborators shipped samples in one of three forms: frozen whole blood, isolated PBMCs, or DNA extracted from either of those sample types. This sample is drawn from a study of blood T cell repertoires in COVID-19 (dated by TCRdb to 2018 to 2021). Regarding the research as a whole: The collaborator samples originated in the United States, Italy and Spain and spanned the acute and convalescent phases of COVID-19. The prospective study material was composed of cDNA or gDNA derived from T cells, B-cell-depleted T cells, or PBMCs. Sample metadata almost always included a de-identified subject ID, COVID-19 status, age in years and sex. The samples were drawn from two sources: the first 160 participants of the ongoing ImmuneRACE study, and 1,254 subjects contributed by 6 global collaborators. Where HLA class I and class II types were available, the types were taken from metadata supplied by the sample provider, not from assay-based typing. The repertoires were released in a freely available public database intended as a resource for research on the immune response to SARS-CoV-2. Subjects who had been exposed to COVID-19, were actively infected with it, or had recovered from it provided the deeply sampled blood TCRbeta repertoires that made up the dataset.

After removal of 1 base from V and 6 bases from J, the junction retains 8 bases not matched to a gene. CDR1 and CDR2 are read off the germline V gene as SGDLS and YYNGEE. The CDR3 measures 16 amino acids from cysteine to phenylalanine. Only the CDR3 part of the read is kept: 48 bases, read in frame from the first base. Here is what the overall study found, with its caveats: The quantity of clinical and demographic metadata differed by source and by participant and was supplied without curation.

Recombination joined TRBV9 with TRBJ2-2; 8 middle bases align to TRBD1. This receptor was identified in a human donor in a cohort sampled during active or convalescent COVID-19. The sample comprised peripheral blood. The nucleotide sequence reads TGTGCCAGCAGCGTACACATCGACAGGGGTGCCGGGGAGCTGTTTTTT. The translation is CASSVHIDRGAGELFF.